A selection of T cell receptor beta chains follows, all from one sample in a study of PD-L1 blockade in urothelial cancer. Method: immunoSEQ multiplex PCR; TCRdb's copy keeps in-frame clones and lacks some. The table includes approximately 50,000 clones, about 85% detected once. Source: PBMCs, taken around atezolizumab (anti-PD-L1) treatment. The origin of the receptors is a man between 60 and 75 years old with urothelial cancer. The CDR3 runs from the conserved cysteine through the conserved F or W. The D gene is left open where the match is weak. A row's size may be missing; if present it is once, few, many or a size class.

V gene	D gene	J gene	clone size	CDR3 DNA	CDR3 protein
TRBV9	.	TRBJ1-6	.	TGTGCCAGCAGCGTAGCGGCGGGGGAGTCTTCACCCCTCCACTTT	CASSVAAGESSPLHF
TRBV7-6	.	TRBJ1-3	.	TGTGCCAGCAGCTTAGACGGGTGGACCATATATTTT	CASSLDGWTIYF
TRBV6-1	TRBD1	TRBJ1-3	.	TGTGCCAGCAGTGGAGGACAGGGACGTTCTGGAAACACCATATATTTT	CASSGGQGRSGNTIYF
TRBV7-8	.	TRBJ1-2	once	TGTGCCAGCAGCTCTTATCTGGGGGCGAACTATGGCTACACCTTC	CASSSYLGANYGYTF
TRBV4-1	TRBD2	TRBJ2-1	.	TGCGCCAGCAGCCCCTGGGGTCTCGCGGGGGGGGCCAACCGGGGGAATGAGCAGTTCTTC	CASSPWGLAGGANRGNEQFF
TRBV19	.	TRBJ2-1	once	TGTGCCAGTAGTATAGATCGTGGAGGGGCCGATGAGCAGTTCTTC	CASSIDRGGADEQFF
TRBV9	.	TRBJ2-7	once	TGTGCCAGCAGCGTCTCCCAGGGCCGAGAAGGCGAGCAGTACTTC	CASSVSQGREGEQYF
TRBV30	TRBD1	TRBJ1-2	.	TGTGCCTGGAGGGTAGGGGGCTCGGATGGCTACACCTTC	CAWRVGGSDGYTF
TRBV7-9	.	TRBJ2-3	.	TGTGCCAGCAGCTTAGCGCCTCTGGGGCTCACAGATACGCAGTATTTT	CASSLAPLGLTDTQYF
TRBV5-1	.	TRBJ2-3	few	TGCGCCAGCAGCTTGGTTGTTCACGGGGGCACAGATACGCAGTATTTT	CASSLVVHGGTDTQYF
TRBV7-3	TRBD1	TRBJ1-6	few	TGTGCCAGCAGCTACGACAGGGGTAGTTCACCCCTCCACTTT	CASSYDRGSSPLHF
TRBV18	.	TRBJ2-5	.	TGTGCCAGCTCACCAAATCGGCAGGGTTTGCAAGAGACCCAGTACTTC	CASSPNRQGLQETQYF
TRBV29-1	.	TRBJ1-1	.	TGCAGCGCCCGTTCGGGGTTCACTGAAGCTTTCTTT	CSARSGFTEAFF
TRBV19	TRBD1	TRBJ1-5	.	TGTGCCAGTAGGGGGACAGGGAACAATCAGCCCCAGCATTTT	CASRGTGNNQPQHF
TRBV28	.	TRBJ1-5	.	TGTGCCAGCAGTGGGCAGGGTGGGAGCAATCAGCCCCAGCATTTT	CASSGQGGSNQPQHF
TRBV4-2	.	TRBJ2-7	few	TGTGCCAGCAGCCCGGCCGGGTCGTCGATCTACGAGCAGTACTTC	CASSPAGSSIYEQYF
TRBV7-2	.	TRBJ1-6	few	TGTGCCAGCAGCTTTGGGGCTAGCTCCTATAATTCACCCCTCCACTTT	CASSFGASSYNSPLHF
TRBV5-5	TRBD1	TRBJ2-3	.	TGTGCCAGCAGCCCCAGACAGGGTCAAGATACGCAGTATTTT	CASSPRQGQDTQYF
TRBV10-2	TRBD1	TRBJ1-2	.	TGCGCCAGCAGTGAGTCTACAGGGGCGTTCTATGGCTACACCTTC	CASSESTGAFYGYTF
TRBV7-3	.	TRBJ1-1	once	TGTACCAGCAGCTTAATGGGGGGGGCGCGGGTCGACACTGAAGCTTTCTTT	CTSSLMGGARVDTEAFF
TRBV7-9	.	TRBJ1-2	.	TGTGCCAGCAGCTTAACTGAGTATGGCTACACCTTC	CASSLTEYGYTF
TRBV5-1	TRBD1	TRBJ2-1	few	TGCGCCAGCAGCCCGGGACAGCGGACCTACAATGAGCAGTTCTTC	CASSPGQRTYNEQFF
TRBV7-9	.	TRBJ1-5	.	TGTGCCAGCAGCTTGGGACAACTCCAGGGTGGCAATCAGCCCCAGCATTTT	CASSLGQLQGGNQPQHF
TRBV6-1	.	TRBJ2-1	.	TGTGCCAGCAGTGACAGGGATTGGGGCGATGAGCAGTTCTTC	CASSDRDWGDEQFF
TRBV5-1	TRBD1	TRBJ2-2	.	TGCGCCAGCAGCGGGTACAGGGGACATAACACCGGGGAGCTGTTTTTT	CASSGYRGHNTGELFF
TRBV11-2	.	TRBJ2-7	once	TGTGCCAGCAGCTTTCCGCTGCCAGGGCCCCAGGCCCCCTACGAGCAGTACTTC	CASSFPLPGPQAPYEQYF
TRBV7-9	.	TRBJ1-1	.	TGTGCCAGCAGCTGGGACACTTCGAACACTGAAGCTTTCTTT	CASSWDTSNTEAFF
TRBV6-1	TRBD2	TRBJ2-5	.	TGTGCCAGCAGTGAGATCGGGGGGAACCAAGAGACCCAGTACTTC	CASSEIGGNQETQYF
TRBV13	TRBD1	TRBJ1-6	few	TGTGCCAGCAGCTTAGGCTTCAGGGGGCGCGATAATTCACCCCTCCACTTT	CASSLGFRGRDNSPLHF
TRBV27	TRBD1	TRBJ2-2	.	TGTGCCAGCAGTTTATTGCGACAGGGTTTCGCCGGGGAGCTGTTTTTT	CASSLLRQGFAGELFF
TRBV7-2	TRBD1	TRBJ1-3	.	TGTGCCAGCAGCTTAGCTGCTACAGGGGGCATCTCTGGAAACACCATATATTTT	CASSLAATGGISGNTIYF
TRBV27	.	TRBJ2-1	few	TGTGCCAGCAGTCCACACGGGACAAAGGTCCACAATGAGCAGTTCTTC	CASSPHGTKVHNEQFF
TRBV14	.	TRBJ2-7	once	TGTGCCAGCAGCGTTGGGACTTTCAGCTCCTACGAGCAGTACTTC	CASSVGTFSSYEQYF
TRBV19	.	TRBJ2-7	.	TGTGCCAGTAGTACCGACGGGACTCCCTACGAGCAGTACTTC	CASSTDGTPYEQYF
TRBV5-5	TRBD1	TRBJ2-2	.	TGTGCCAGCACCCTGACAGGGGGCGTAATCGGGGAGCTGTTTTTT	CASTLTGGVIGELFF
TRBV7-2	.	TRBJ1-5	.	TGTGCCAGCAGCTTCTACGGGAGCAATCAGCCCCAGCATTTT	CASSFYGSNQPQHF
TRBV5-6	.	TRBJ2-7	.	TGTGCCAGCAGCTTGGACCCACAAGTAAACTACGAGCAGTACTTC	CASSLDPQVNYEQYF
TRBV9	TRBD2	TRBJ2-1	.	TGTGCCAGCAGCGTAGGGGTCATGAGCGGGGGATCCGGGGAGCAGTTCTTC	CASSVGVMSGGSGEQFF
TRBV29-1	.	TRBJ1-2	.	TGCAGCGTCCAACTTGTCTTCTATGGCTACACCTTC	CSVQLVFYGYTF
TRBV7-3	TRBD2	TRBJ2-5	.	TGTGCCAGCAGCTCCAGCGGGGGGGCCGTAGAGACCCAGTACTTC	CASSSSGGAVETQYF
TRBV30	.	TRBJ1-1	.	TGTGCCCTGAACAGGGACATGAACACTGAAGCTTTCTTT	CALNRDMNTEAFF
TRBV30	.	TRBJ1-3	once	TGTGCCTGGACCGAACAGGCAGGGACTGGAAACACCATATATTTT	CAWTEQAGTGNTIYF
TRBV6-5	.	TRBJ1-4	.	TGTGCCAGCAGTTACTCGAGGAGGGGTAATGAAAAACTGTTTTTT	CASSYSRRGNEKLFF
TRBV19	TRBD2	TRBJ2-1	.	TGTGCCAGTAGCCTTTCCGGGACTAGCGGGAGCTACAATGAGCAGTTCTTC	CASSLSGTSGSYNEQFF
TRBV20-1	.	TRBJ2-5	.	TGCAGTGTTGACTTGGAGACCCAGTACTTC	CSVDLETQYF